Shown below are 31 T cell receptor beta chains from a single sample sequenced in a study of OX40 agonist ivuxolimab in advanced cancers. The data were produced by immunoSEQ multiplex PCR, yet TCRdb's version contains in-frame clones alone and is incomplete. The sample shows about 68,000 clones, more than 75% of them seen only once. The material sequenced was CD4+ or CD8+ T cells sorted from blood, taken in a trial of the OX40 agonist ivuxolimab. The receptors stem from an adult with an advanced solid tumor such as melanoma, head and neck, liver or kidney cancer.

CDR3 coding DNA: TGTGCCAGCAGTGATTGGACAGGGCCTAACTATGGCTACACCTTC. Translating gives CASSDWTGPNYGYTF. The chain recombines TRBV6-1 with TRBJ1-2; 8 bases are a match to TRBD1. The germline gives CDR1 MNHNS, CDR2 SASEGT. The CDR3 loop spans 15 amino acids. V gave up 3 bases and J gave up 0 bases; unmatched junction bases: 3.

The gene calls are TRBV23-1 and TRBJ2-3, with a weak D call TRBD2 (6 bases). TRBV23-1 is classed as an ORF, of uncertain function. V was trimmed by 0 bases and J by 5 bases, leaving 9 bases between them. The CDR3 spans 14 residues. The CDR3 DNA reads as TGCGCCAGCAGTCAATCCGGGGGTGGAGATACGCAGTATTTT. Its protein product is CASSQSGGGDTQYF.

The chain is built from TRBV5-1 and TRBJ2-7, with D unresolved. CDR3 length equals 12 residues. The ends were cut back, 3 bases at V and 2 bases at J, with 6 bases in the middle. Germline CDR1 and CDR2: SGHRS and YFSETQ. CDR3 DNA sequence: TGCGCCAGCAGCTCGCAGGCCTACGAGCAGTACTTC. Its translation: CASSSQAYEQYF.

V and J are TRBV11-2 and TRBJ1-5; TRBD1 aligns across 8 bases. From germline, CDR1 is SGHAT and CDR2 FQNNGV. The ends lost 1 base at V and 6 bases at J; junction bases unmatched: 2. This CDR3 has 14 residues. The CDR3 spells CASSLAGGGQPQHF. The CDR3 DNA reads TGTGCCAGCAGCTTAGCAGGGGGCGGTCAGCCCCAGCATTTT.

This chain links TRBV6-5 with TRBJ2-7; TRBD2 is a possible D gene (7 bases). The length of the CDR3 is 14 residues. Germline V gene lookup returns CDR1 MNHEY and CDR2 SVGAGI. The V gene lost 6 bases and the J gene lost 2 bases, with 14 bases spanning the gap. Here the CDR3 reads CASSQGRGPYEQYF. The CDR3 coding sequence is TGTGCCAGCAGCCAGGGGAGGGGACCCTACGAGCAGTACTTC.

This chain links TRBV7-6 with TRBJ2-5; D is unclear. V lost 0 bases and J lost 1, with 3 bases in between. This CDR3 has 13 residues. In germline, CDR1 is SGHVS, CDR2 FNYEAQ. The CDR3 region is CASSLAVQETQYF. In DNA form, the CDR3 reads TGTGCCAGCAGCTTAGCGGTCCAAGAGACCCAGTACTTC. Supplemented by reference TRBV7-6 and TRBJ2-5, the full variable domain reads GAGVSQSPRYKVTKRGQDVALRCDPISGHVSLYWYRQALGQGPEFLTYFNYEAQQDKSGLPNDRFSAERPEGSISTLTIQRTEQRDSAMYRCASSLAVQETQYFGPGTRLLVL.

The V call is TRBV18, the J call TRBJ1-1; D remains ambiguous. The CDR3 has 16 amino acids. V shed 4 bases and J shed 1 base, with 16 bases lying between them. The germline V gene encodes CDR1 KGHSH and CDR2 LQKENI. The CDR3, as DNA: TGTGCCAGCTCACAAAGGGCGGGAAGCCGGAACACTGAAGCTTTCTTT. Translated, it gives CASSQRAGSRNTEAFF.

The chain has TRBV29-1 and TRBJ1-2; tentatively, D is TRBD1 (6 bases). V gave up 5 bases and J gave up 6 bases, with 10 bases separating them. Germline V lookup: CDR1 SQVTM, CDR2 ANQGSEA. This CDR3 contains 11 residues. The CDR3 here is CSVQGTNGYTF. The CDR3, as DNA: TGCAGCGTTCAAGGGACAAATGGCTACACCTTC.

This clone was counted once. The rearrangement uses TRBV6-6 and TRBJ2-7; possibly TRBD2 for D (5 bases). The germline gives CDR1 MNHNY, CDR2 SVGAGI (reference sequence). CDR3 length: 12 amino acids. Trimming removed 6 bases at V and 6 bases at J, with 12 bases between. The CDR3: CASRPEAGEQYF. CDR3 nucleotides: TGTGCCAGCAGACCTGAGGCGGGCGAGCAGTACTTC.

The V call is TRBV9, the J call TRBJ2-5, with 10 bases aligning to TRBD2. Germline CDR1 SGDLS, CDR2 YYNGEE. This CDR3 contains 16 residues. The J segment lost 6 bases and the V segment lost 0 bases, leaving 8 bases of the junction unmatched. CDR3 loop: CASSVAGAGGPQTQYF. CDR3 bases: TGTGCCAGCAGCGTAGCAGGAGCGGGGGGGCCGCAGACCCAGTACTTC.

This chain connects TRBV2 to TRBJ2-1, with 8 bases lining up with TRBD2. Per the germline V gene, CDR1 is SNHLY and CDR2 is FYNNEI. CDR3 length equals 14 residues. V gave up 7 bases and J gave up 12 bases; unmatched junction bases: 14. CDR3 DNA: TGTGCCAGCATGAGGGGGTTAGCGGGGCCGACGCAGTTCTTC. Translated: CASMRGLAGPTQFF.

The chain recombines TRBV7-2 with TRBJ1-2; D gene unclear. The CDR3 runs to 14 residues. Looked up from germline, CDR1 is SGHTA and CDR2 is FQGNSA. Trimming removed 5 bases from V and 9 bases from J, with 19 bases in between. The CDR3 is CASSPRPVSRSYTF. For the CDR3, the DNA is TGTGCCAGCAGCCCCCGCCCCGTGAGTAGAAGCTACACCTTC.

The V and J genes are TRBV7-9 and TRBJ2-1; no reliable D call. The V gene lost 7 bases and the J gene lost 0 bases, with 7 bases spanning the gap. The CDR3 runs 13 residues. Germline V gene lookup returns CDR1 SEHNR and CDR2 FQNEAQ (reference sequence). The CDR3 is CASTASSYNEQFF. CDR3 sequence (DNA): TGTGCCAGCACCGCGAGCTCCTACAATGAGCAGTTCTTC.

The chain is built from TRBV5-1 and TRBJ1-2; 7 bases agree with TRBD1. This CDR3 is built from 14 residues. V trimming: 5 bases; J trimming: 7 bases; junction bases outside the gene matches: 11. From germline, CDR1 is SGHRS and CDR2 YFSETQ. Written as DNA, the CDR3 is TGCGCCAGCAGGATTGGACAGGCCTTGGGTGGCTACACCTTC. This encodes CASRIGQALGGYTF.

The chain recombines TRBV11-3 with TRBJ2-7, with D perhaps matching TRBD1 or TRBD2 (5 bases each). The germline CDR1 and CDR2 sequences are SGHNT and YENEEA. V gave up 3 bases and J gave up 3 bases, with 6 bases separating them. CDR3 length: 12 residues. The CDR3: CASSLGDYEQYF. The CDR3 coding sequence is TGTGCCAGCAGCTTGGGGGACTACGAGCAGTACTTC.

The chain carries TRBV7-2 and TRBJ2-7; a weak D match, TRBD2 (6 bases). CDR3 size: 14 residues. Germline loops: CDR1 SGHTA, CDR2 FQGNSA. V lost 5 bases to trimming and J lost 7 bases, with 18 bases between them. The CDR3 bases are TGTGCCAGCAGCCTAGGGGCGAGAGCGGGTGAGCAGTACTTC. Translated: CASSLGARAGEQYF.

The chain combines TRBV12-2 with TRBJ2-2; TRBD2, the table's D call, was not compared with the DNA. TRBV12-2 is a pseudogene. CDR3 length: 19 residues. For the CDR3, the DNA is TGTGCAAGTCGCTCGGGGACTGTAAGTCCGACTGCGAACACCGGGGAGCTGTTTTTT. It translates to CASRSGTVSPTANTGELFF.

This CDR3 reads CASSFAPRENYGYTF. The CDR3 region has the DNA TGTGCCAGCAGCTTCGCCCCGCGGGAAAACTATGGCTACACCTTC. The chain uses TRBV7-2 and TRBJ1-2; D unresolved. Deletions cut 3 bases from V and 2 bases from J, with 13 bases between. The germline V gene encodes CDR1 SGHTA and CDR2 FQGNSA. CDR3 length: 15 residues.

This CDR3 reads CASSFSPGLAYEQYF. CDR3 bases: TGTGCCAGCAGTTTTTCTCCGGGACTAGCTTACGAGCAGTACTTC. The chain couples TRBV6-6 to TRBJ2-7; 9 bases agree with TRBD2. This CDR3 is 15 amino acids long. Trimming at V came to 4 bases and at J to 4 bases, leaving 8 bases not matched to a gene. CDR1 is MNHNY and CDR2 is SVGAGI in the germline V gene (reference sequence).

In this sample, this clone turned up once. The V call is TRBV11-2, the J call TRBJ2-5; no clear D. The V and J ends lost 1 base and 5 bases respectively, with 5 bases between them. Germline assignment: CDR1 SGHAT and CDR2 FQNNGV. The CDR3 is made up of 12 amino acids. In DNA form, the CDR3 reads TGTGCCAGCAGCTTAGCTGGGGAGACCCAGTACTTC. This encodes CASSLAGETQYF.

This clone appeared a single time. This chain uses TRBV4-3 with TRBJ2-7; D tentatively reads TRBD1 or TRBD2 (5 bases each). CDR3 length equals 14 residues. Trimming removed 4 bases at V and 0 bases at J, with 10 bases between. In germline, CDR1 is LGHNA, CDR2 YSLEER. The CDR3 region has the DNA TGCGCCAGCAGCCGGGACCAATCCTCCTACGAGCAGTACTTC. It yields the protein CASSRDQSSYEQYF.

The J gene is TRBJ2-2, the V gene TRBV7-3; no firm D call. The CDR3 spans 14 residues. Germline CDR1 is SGHTA and CDR2 is FQGTGA. Trimming took off 5 bases at V and 6 bases at J, with 13 bases between the two ends. The CDR3 sequence is CASSGASSAGELFF. The CDR3 DNA sequence: TGTGCCAGCAGCGGTGCCTCATCGGCCGGGGAGCTGTTTTTT.

The chain employs TRBV2 and TRBJ2-5; the match to TRBD1 covers 12 bases. The CDR3 extends over 13 amino acids. The germline V gene encodes CDR1 SNHLY and CDR2 FYNNEI. V was clipped by 4 bases and J by 11 bases; unmatched bases: 5. This CDR3 is CASSGPGQGAQYF. CDR3 nucleotides: TGTGCCAGCAGTGGACCGGGACAGGGGGCGCAGTACTTC.

This sequence joins TRBV5-4 and TRBJ1-2, with no clear D. This CDR3 spans 12 amino acids. The germline CDR1 and CDR2 sequences are SGHNT and YYREEE (reference sequence). Trimming left V 6 bases short and J 7 bases short, with 13 bases between. Here the CDR3 DNA reads TGTGCCAGCACCCGGTTGGGGTCTGGCTACACCTTC. Amino acids: CASTRLGSGYTF.

This clone has more than one count but fewer than ten. The chain employs TRBV7-2 and TRBJ1-2, with 8 positions matching TRBD1. The ends lost 5 bases at V and 4 bases at J; junction bases unmatched: 6. This CDR3 is 14 amino acids long. Germline CDR1 and CDR2: SGHTA and FQGNSA. The CDR3, as DNA: TGTGCCAGCAGCACAGGGACAGGACCCTATGGCTACACCTTC. It encodes CASSTGTGPYGYTF. The full variable domain, in which reference TRBV7-2 and TRBJ1-2 provide the parts outside the CDR3, is GAGVSQSPSNKVTEKGKDVELRCDPISGHTALYWYRQSLGQGLEFLIYFQGNSAPDKSGLPSDRFSAERTGGSVSTLTIQRTQQEDSAVYLCASSTGTGPYGYTFGSGTRLTVV.

This chain links TRBV6-6 with TRBJ2-3; D is perhaps TRBD1 or TRBD2 (6 bases each). The V end lost 7 bases, the J end lost 6 bases, and 23 bases lay between the germline ends. CDR1 and CDR2 from the germline V gene are MNHNY and SVGAGI (reference sequence). The CDR3 is 16 amino acids. The CDR3 sequence: CASTVEVGGLGDTQYF. The CDR3 nucleotides are TGTGCCAGCACCGTAGAAGTAGGGGGACTCGGGGATACGCAGTATTTT.

In its sample, this clone was seen a few times. V gene TRBV7-9 combines with J gene TRBJ1-1, with D unresolved. V was trimmed by 3 bases and J by 3 bases, leaving 11 bases between them. This CDR3 has 14 amino acids. The V gene's germline CDR1 is SEHNR and CDR2 FQNEAQ (reference sequence). CDR3: CASSFGVGYTEAFF. CDR3 sequence (DNA): TGTGCCAGCAGCTTCGGGGTGGGGTACACTGAAGCTTTCTTT.

This sequence joins TRBV5-8 and TRBJ1-6; D not resolved. Germline-derived CDR1 and CDR2 are SGHTS and YDEGEE. This CDR3 has 12 residues. Trimming left V 1 base short and J 8 bases short, with 4 bases between. As DNA, the CDR3 is TGTGCCAGCAGCTTGTGGGATTCACCCCTCCACTTT. This sequence encodes CASSLWDSPLHF.

This chain joins TRBV4-1 and TRBJ1-2, with 10 bases identical to TRBD1. The CDR3 is made up of 15 amino acids. With 1 base clipped from V and 6 bases from J, the junction kept 5 bases outside the gene matches. The germline gives CDR1 MGHRA, CDR2 YSYEKL. The CDR3 nucleotides read TGCGCCAGCAGCCAAGCCGGGACAGGGGTGGATGGCTACACCTTC. This translates into CASSQAGTGVDGYTF.

This clone was counted only a few times. The rearrangement uses TRBV5-4 and TRBJ1-2; a possible D gene is TRBD1 (6 bases). Trimming stripped 0 bases from V and 6 bases from J, with 12 bases between. Germline V gene sequence: CDR1 SGHNT, CDR2 YYREEE (reference sequence). The CDR3 consists of 14 residues. The CDR3 nucleotides read TGTGCCAGCAGCTTGGCCGGGGGCTTGAATGGCTACACCTTC. It specifies CASSLAGGLNGYTF.

The V gene is TRBV2, the J gene TRBJ1-5; no reliable D call. The CDR3 is 16 amino acids. Germline V gene lookup returns CDR1 SNHLY and CDR2 FYNNEI. The V and J ends lost 5 bases and 0 bases respectively, with 14 bases between them. CDR3: CASSRRRSNSNQPQHF. As DNA, the CDR3 is TGTGCCAGCAGTAGAAGACGGTCGAATAGCAATCAGCCCCAGCATTTT. The full variable domain, with the rest looked up from reference TRBV2 and TRBJ1-5, is EPEVTQTPSHQVTQMGQEVILRCVPISNHLYFYWYRQILGQKVEFLVSFYNNEISEKSEIFDDQFSVERPDGSNFTLKIRSTKLEDSAMYFCASSRRRSNSNQPQHFGDGTRLSIL.